The subject of this entry is one T cell receptor (beta chain). Its target is unknown. The sample comes from a study of blood T cells in healthy people across ages. Study results and limitations: A conclusive naive versus antigen-experienced comparison was prevented by the unsorted PBMCs. Age advanced and TCR beta diversity per million T cells fell, roughly linearly. More naive CD4+ cells and higher diversity marked long-lived donors relative to aged donors.

Germline V lookup: CDR1 MNHNS, CDR2 SASEGT. The ends were cut back, 1 base at V and 1 base at J, with 16 bases in the middle. This CDR3 comprises 17 residues. Isolating PBMCs gave at least 6.5 million of these cells per sample. Using a J-beta primer mix together with a sample-barcoded 5' primer, a second PCR was run for 7 to 11 cycles. One entry per CDR3 protein, called by TCRdb with MiXCR from the 5' RACE reads. The data show approximately 1,700,000 distinct CDR3 sequences, 30% to 40% seen once. The TCR comes from a human donor in good health. This chain uses TRBV6-1 with TRBJ2-5, with D uncertain. Material: blood. CDR3 region: CASSEGGFKFSQETQYF. The CDR3 DNA follows: TGTGCCAGCAGTGAAGGCGGATTCAAATTTAGCCAAGAGACCCAGTACTTC.